The T cell receptor (beta chain) under discussion was sequenced for a study of cytomegalovirus exposure and HLA in healthy donors. CDR3 length equals 17 residues. Per germline, CDR1 LNHDA and CDR2 SQIVND (reference sequence). The V and J ends lost 10 bases and 5 bases respectively, with 26 bases between them. Profiling relied on immunoSEQ multiplex PCR, and the TCRdb table lists in-frame clones only, not all of them. The sample has about 65,000 clones; around 90% are singletons. Sequencing input: PBMCs. The chain uses TRBV19 and TRBJ2-2, with TRBD2 as a possible D gene (6 bases). The receptor's source is a woman younger than 30 in good health and CMV-seronegative. CDR3 amino acids: CATKSGGAGLMTGELFF. For the CDR3, the DNA is TGTGCCACTAAAAGTGGGGGTGCGGGACTCATGACCGGGGAGCTGTTTTTT. Looking up the rest from reference TRBV19 and TRBJ2-2 gives the full variable domain: DGGITQSPKYLFRKEGQNVTLSCEQNLNHDAMYWYRQDPGQGLRLIYYSQIVNDFQKGDIAEGYSVSREKKESFPLTVTSAQKNPTAFYLCATKSGGAGLMTGELFFGEGSRLTVL.